A single sample gave rise to the 12 T cell receptor beta chains below, sequenced in a study of blood T cell repertoires in COVID-19. The protocol was immunoSEQ multiplex PCR, while the TCRdb copy is restricted to in-frame clones and leaves out a portion. The sample has around 200,000 clones, 84% seen once; the top ten hold roughly 6.8%. Sequencing was performed on peripheral blood. Receptors originate from a human donor in a cohort sampled during active COVID-19.

The CDR3 DNA follows: TGTGCCAGCAGCTTGGGGACATTCTTCAACTATGGCTACACCTTC. This translates into CASSLGTFFNYGYTF. The rearrangement uses TRBV11-2 and TRBJ1-2, with a tentative D call TRBD1 (6 bases). The V end lost 3 bases, the J end lost 2 bases, and 13 bases lay between the germline ends. Germline CDR1 reads SGHAT; CDR2 reads FQNNGV. This CDR3 has 15 amino acids.

The genes are TRBV10-2 and TRBJ2-1, with 11 nucleotides matching TRBD2. This CDR3 has 13 residues. Germline V gene lookup returns CDR1 WSHSY and CDR2 SAAADI. After removal of 8 bases from V and 7 bases from J, the junction contained 4 bases not matched to a gene. CDR3 nucleotide sequence: TGCGCCAGCCAGTCTAGCGGGGGGAATGAGCAGTTCTTC. It yields the protein CASQSSGGNEQFF.

The genes are TRBV2 and TRBJ2-2, with 10 bases identical to TRBD2. The CDR3 covers 16 residues. Germline V gene data show CDR1 as SNHLY and CDR2 as FYNNEI. The junction had 5 bases not matched to a gene; V was cut back by 6 bases and J by 1 base. CDR3 in amino acids: CASSYPSGGNTGELFF. In nucleotides, the CDR3 is TGTGCCAGCAGCTATCCTAGCGGGGGGAACACCGGGGAGCTGTTTTTT.

The J gene is TRBJ1-5, the V gene TRBV30, with 7 positions matching TRBD1. Germline CDR1 GTSNPN, CDR2 SVGIG (reference sequence). The junction had 7 bases not matched to a gene; V was cut back by 0 bases and J by 2 bases. This CDR3 has 16 residues. CDR3 residues: CAWSVRTGGGNQPQHF. The CDR3 region has the DNA TGTGCCTGGAGTGTAAGGACAGGAGGGGGCAATCAGCCCCAGCATTTT. Filled out from reference TRBV30 and TRBJ1-5, the complete variable domain reads SQTIHQWPATLVQPVGSPLSLECTVEGTSNPNLYWYRQAAGRGLQLLFYSVGIGQISSEVPQNLSASRPQDRQFILSSKKLLLSDSGFYLCAWSVRTGGGNQPQHFGDGTRLSIL.

This rearrangement joins TRBV13 to TRBJ2-7; 8 positions agree with TRBD2. The CDR3 is 16 amino acids. CDR1 PRHDT and CDR2 FYEKMQ come from the germline V gene (reference sequence). V was pared by 5 bases and J by 5 bases, with 14 bases of the junction left unmatched. The CDR3 spells CASSPGLAGYSNEQYF. In DNA form, the CDR3 reads TGTGCCAGCAGCCCCGGACTAGCAGGATATAGCAACGAGCAGTACTTC.

The chain uses TRBV5-4 and TRBJ2-7; 8 positions match TRBD1. The CDR3 is 15 residues long. The V and J ends lost 4 bases and 4 bases, in that order; junction bases with no gene match: 10. Germline V gives CDR1 SGHNT, CDR2 YYREEE (reference sequence). The CDR3, as DNA: TGTGCCAGCAGCCTGGGGGCAGGGGGCATGTACGAGCAGTACTTC. Translation: CASSLGAGGMYEQYF.

The rearrangement joins TRBV6-6 to TRBJ2-7; possible D gene TRBD2, 5 bases. Looked up from germline, CDR1 is MNHNY and CDR2 is SVGAGI (reference sequence). V lost 2 bases, J lost 0 bases, and 11 bases lay in between. The CDR3 extends over 15 amino acids. CDR3 loop: CASSYGRSYSYEQYF. The CDR3 DNA reads as TGTGCCAGCAGTTACGGGAGATCGTACTCCTACGAGCAGTACTTC.

The chain has TRBV6-1 and TRBJ2-3, with D possibly being TRBD1 (7 bases). CDR1 is MNHNS, CDR2 SASEGT, per germline. This CDR3 contains 16 residues. V was pared by 3 bases and J by 2 bases, with 15 bases between. Here the CDR3 DNA reads TGTGCCAGCAGTGACCCCAGGGGGGCGGACACAGATACGCAGTATTTT. This sequence encodes CASSDPRGADTDTQYF.

The chain links TRBV19 to TRBJ2-3; 8 bases line up with TRBD2. The CDR3 has 16 amino acids. V was pared by 3 bases and J by 2 bases, with 7 bases of the junction left unmatched. Per germline, CDR1 LNHDA and CDR2 SQIVND (reference sequence). The CDR3 DNA sequence: TGTGCCAGTAGTATTAGAACGGGGGGGGTCACAGATACGCAGTATTTT. It specifies CASSIRTGGVTDTQYF.

The chain carries TRBV13 and TRBJ1-6, with D perhaps TRBD1 (6 bases). The V end lost 4 bases, the J end lost 10 bases, and 17 bases lay between the germline ends. The CDR3 length is 15 residues. The germline gives CDR1 PRHDT, CDR2 FYEKMQ (reference sequence). In DNA, the CDR3 is TGTGCCAGCAGCTCCACGGGACAATCGACCTCACCCCTCCACTTT. Protein sequence: CASSSTGQSTSPLHF.

This clone came up once. The gene calls are TRBV5-4 and TRBJ2-7; 9 bases map to TRBD2. The CDR3 runs to 15 residues. V trimming: 1 base; J trimming: 3 bases; junction bases outside the gene matches: 5. Germline CDR1 reads SGHNT; CDR2 reads YYREEE (reference sequence). The DNA of the CDR3 is TGTGCCAGCAGCTTGAGGGCGGGGGGGGACTACGAGCAGTACTTC. Its translation: CASSLRAGGDYEQYF.

The J gene is TRBJ2-1, the V gene TRBV7-6; tentatively, D is TRBD1 (6 bases). CDR1 SGHVS and CDR2 FNYEAQ come from the germline V gene. The CDR3 extends over 17 amino acids. The V and J ends lost 1 base and 6 bases respectively, with 19 bases between them. In nucleotides, the CDR3 is TGTGCCAGCAGCTTAGGATGGGGTTCAGGGGTAGCCAATGAGCAGTTCTTC. It translates to CASSLGWGSGVANEQFF. Looking up the rest from reference TRBV7-6 and TRBJ2-1 gives the full variable domain: GAGVSQSPRYKVTKRGQDVALRCDPISGHVSLYWYRQALGQGPEFLTYFNYEAQQDKSGLPNDRFSAERPEGSISTLTIQRTEQRDSAMYRCASSLGWGSGVANEQFFGPGTRLTVL.